The 14 T cell receptor beta chains below were found in one sample sequenced in a study of shared clonotypes between healthy human individuals. Sequenced by immunoSEQ multiplex PCR; TCRdb stores in-frame clones only, minus some. This sample has 700,000 to 950,000 clones, with 95% to 97% found just once. Naive CD8 cells, CD45RO-negative and positively selected for CCR7, excluded terminally differentiated effector memory CD45RA+ cells. The sample taken for sequencing was naive CD8+ T cells sorted from blood. The origin of the receptors is a man aged 25-45 years in good health.

In the case of this clone: Additional DNA sequences in this sample encode the identical CDR3. The chain employs TRBV29-1 and TRBJ2-7; D gene ambiguous. The CDR3 covers 13 residues. V was trimmed by 4 bases and J by 4 bases, leaving 14 bases between them. Germline-derived CDR1 and CDR2 are SQVTM and ANQGSEA. CDR3 in DNA: TGCAGCGTTGGAGGCTTAGCAGGTTACGAGCAGTACTTC. Translation: CSVGGLAGYEQYF.

The chain is built from TRBV9 and TRBJ2-1; 8 bases fit TRBD1. The V segment lost 4 bases and the J segment 12 bases; nucleotides outside the gene matches: 12. In germline, CDR1 is SGDLS, CDR2 YYNGEE. The CDR3 extends over 14 amino acids. CDR3 sequence: CASSTRTGPDRQFF. The CDR3 DNA sequence: TGTGCCAGCAGCACCCGGACAGGGCCGGATAGGCAGTTCTTC.

J is TRBJ2-1 and V is TRBV28; D may be TRBD1 or TRBD2 (6 bases each). The CDR3 runs 19 residues. Trimming left V 0 bases short and J 0 bases short, with 18 bases between. Germline values: CDR1 MDHEN, CDR2 SYDVKM. The DNA of the CDR3 is TGTGCCAGCAGTTTATGGCAGTACGGGGGCCCTACCTCCTACAATGAGCAGTTCTTC. Protein product: CASSLWQYGGPTSYNEQFF.

This clone was found once. V is TRBV4-1 and J is TRBJ2-7; 7 bases align to TRBD2. Germline V lookup: CDR1 MGHRA, CDR2 YSYEKL. The CDR3 spans 16 residues. With 1 base clipped from V and 0 bases from J, the junction kept 6 bases outside the gene matches. Here the CDR3 reads CASSQVEAGSSYEQYF. CDR3 nucleotide sequence: TGCGCCAGCAGCCAAGTCGAAGCGGGAAGCTCCTACGAGCAGTACTTC.

This chain uses TRBV18 with TRBJ2-6; D uncertain. Germline CDR1 and CDR2: KGHSH and LQKENI. V dropped 5 bases and J dropped 5 bases, with 22 bases sitting between them. The CDR3 is 18 residues long. The CDR3 DNA follows: TGTGCCAGCTCAAGGATTATGGATTTACAAAGTCGGGCCAACGTCCTGACTTTC. It is translated as CASSRIMDLQSRANVLTF.

The rearrangement links TRBV10-2 to TRBJ2-4; D is possibly TRBD2 (5 bases). V was pared by 6 bases and J by 6 bases, with 18 bases between. The germline gives CDR1 WSHSY, CDR2 SAAADI. The CDR3 runs 15 residues. The CDR3 sequence is CASRDLGANTNIQYF. CDR3 in DNA: TGCGCCAGCAGGGACTTGGGAGCTAATACAAACATTCAGTACTTC.

The J gene is TRBJ2-7, the V gene TRBV13; D remains unclear. The V gene lost 4 bases and the J gene lost 0 bases, with 13 bases spanning the gap. The germline V gene encodes CDR1 PRHDT and CDR2 FYEKMQ (reference sequence). This CDR3 is 15 amino acids long. The CDR3 DNA reads TGTGCCAGCAGCTGGGCCGGGCTCAGCTCCTACGAGCAGTACTTC. Residues: CASSWAGLSSYEQYF.

This chain uses TRBV7-9 with TRBJ1-2, with TRBD1 matching 9 bases. CDR1 is SEHNR, CDR2 FQNEAQ, per germline (reference sequence). CDR3 length equals 14 residues. V lost 6 bases to trimming and J lost 6 bases; unmatched junction nucleotides: 8. In DNA, the CDR3 is TGTGCCAGCAGTTACCCGGGACAGGGCAATGGCTACACCTTC. It specifies CASSYPGQGNGYTF.

As to this clone: The sample has other DNA sequences that encode this CDR3 too. The chain uses TRBV9 and TRBJ2-7; D is unresolved. Per the germline V gene, CDR1 is SGDLS and CDR2 is YYNGEE. V lost 0 bases to trimming and J lost 1 base, with 5 bases between them. This CDR3 comprises 13 residues. The CDR3 bases are TGTGCCAGCAGCGTAGGTGTGTCCTACGAGCAGTACTTC. Encoded protein: CASSVGVSYEQYF.

This chain links TRBV28 with TRBJ2-7; no definite D call. Germline-derived CDR1 and CDR2 are MDHEN and SYDVKM. The CDR3 consists of 14 residues. V gave up 3 bases and J gave up 2 bases, with 11 bases separating them. CDR3 protein: CASSFAAQTYEQYF. CDR3 DNA: TGTGCCAGCAGTTTTGCGGCCCAAACCTACGAGCAGTACTTC.

The chain carries TRBV7-9 and TRBJ2-7, with TRBD2 identical over 9 bases. Germline V gene lookup returns CDR1 SEHNR and CDR2 FQNEAQ (reference sequence). This CDR3 comprises 14 residues. V lost 5 bases, J lost 7 bases, and 9 bases stayed unmatched. The CDR3 DNA reads as TGTGCCAGCAGCCCGGTGGGGACTAGCTTGGAGCAGTACTTC. The encoded protein is CASSPVGTSLEQYF.

CDR3 protein: CASSAPGAGNQPQHF. In nucleotides, the CDR3 is TGTGCCAGCAGCGCCCCCGGGGCCGGCAATCAGCCCCAGCATTTT. This chain links TRBV7-8 with TRBJ1-5, with D perhaps TRBD1 (5 bases). The CDR3 has 15 amino acids. V was clipped by 5 bases and J by 2 bases, with 13 bases between them. Germline V gene data show CDR1 as SGHVS and CDR2 as FQNEAQ.

The chain combines TRBV28 with TRBJ2-7; D assignment may be TRBD1 or TRBD2 (6 bases each). Trimming left V 5 bases short and J 4 bases short, with 21 bases between. The germline CDR1 and CDR2 sequences are MDHEN and SYDVKM. This CDR3 comprises 16 residues. The CDR3 region is CASSPLVGRGGYEQYF. The CDR3 DNA sequence: TGTGCCAGCAGTCCTCTGGTGGGGAGAGGGGGGTACGAGCAGTACTTC.

This clone was counted once. The chain uses TRBV5-8 and TRBJ2-6; possibly TRBD2 for D (6 bases). CDR3 length: 15 amino acids. Trimming shortened V by 5 bases and J by 2 bases, and 11 bases separated the two germline ends. Germline V gene sequence: CDR1 SGHTS, CDR2 YDEGEE. The CDR3 DNA reads as TGTGCCAGCAGATTTCGCGGGGCTGGGGCCAACGTCCTGACTTTC. The encoded protein is CASRFRGAGANVLTF.